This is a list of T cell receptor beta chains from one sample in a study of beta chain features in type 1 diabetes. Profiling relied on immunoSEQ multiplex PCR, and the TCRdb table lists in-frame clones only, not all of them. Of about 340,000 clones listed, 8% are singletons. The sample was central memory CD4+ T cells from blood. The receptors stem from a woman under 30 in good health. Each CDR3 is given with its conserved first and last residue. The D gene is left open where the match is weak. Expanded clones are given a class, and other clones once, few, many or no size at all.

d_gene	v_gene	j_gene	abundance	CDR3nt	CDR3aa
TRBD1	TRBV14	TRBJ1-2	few	TGTGCCAGCAGCCGACAGGGGTATAGCGGCTACACCTTC	CASSRQGYSGYTF
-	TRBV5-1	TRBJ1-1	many	TGCGCCAGCAGCTTCGACAGCATGAACACTGAAGCTTTCTTT	CASSFDSMNTEAFF
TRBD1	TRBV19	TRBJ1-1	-	TGTGCCAGTACTCCCAGACAGGGGAGTGCTGAAGCTTTCTTT	CASTPRQGSAEAFF
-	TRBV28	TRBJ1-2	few	TGTGCCAGCAGCCCCCCGGTCCACGGCGGCGATGGCTACACCTTC	CASSPPVHGGDGYTF
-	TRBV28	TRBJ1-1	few	TGTGCCAGCAACCCTTCTACGAACACTGAAGCTTTCTTT	CASNPSTNTEAFF
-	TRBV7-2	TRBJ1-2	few	TGTGCCAGCAGCAATAACGGCCGCGGCAGGGGCTATGGCTACACCTTC	CASSNNGRGRGYGYTF
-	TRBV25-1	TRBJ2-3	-	TGTGCCAGCAGTGGGTCTAGCACAGATACGCAGTATTTT	CASSGSSTDTQYF
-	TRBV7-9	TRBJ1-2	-	TGTGCCAGCAGCCCGGACAGCACGGGCTACACCTTC	CASSPDSTGYTF
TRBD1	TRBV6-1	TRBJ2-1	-	TGTGCCAGCAGTGGACGTCAGGGGGCAAATGAGCAGTTCTTC	CASSGRQGANEQFF
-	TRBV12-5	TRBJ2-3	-	TGTGCTAGTGGACACAACACAGATACGCAGTATTTT	CASGHNTDTQYF
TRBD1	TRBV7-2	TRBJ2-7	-	TGTGCCAGCAGCTTATCAGGGGGAGAGGAGCAGTACTTC	CASSLSGGEEQYF
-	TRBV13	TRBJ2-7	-	TGTGCCAGCAGCTTAGAAGGTGTGGACAGCTCCTACGAGCAGTACTTC	CASSLEGVDSSYEQYF
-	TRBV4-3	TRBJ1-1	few	TGCGCCAGCAGCCACCGATCCGAGGCCGGATATCAAGCTTTCTTT	CASSHRSEAGYQAFF
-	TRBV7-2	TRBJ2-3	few	TGTGCCAGCAGCTTCATAACAGATACGCAGTATTTT	CASSFITDTQYF
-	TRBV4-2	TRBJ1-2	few	TGTGCCAGCAGCCAAGATTCGGCCAGCGCCGTCTATGGCTACACCTTC	CASSQDSASAVYGYTF
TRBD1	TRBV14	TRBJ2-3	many	TGTGCCAGCAGCCAAGACAGGGGGCTGACAGATACGCAGTATTTT	CASSQDRGLTDTQYF
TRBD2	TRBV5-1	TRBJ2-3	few	TGCGCCAGCAGCTTGGTACGGGAGGGGGATACGCAGTATTTT	CASSLVREGDTQYF
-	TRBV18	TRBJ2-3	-	TGTGCCAGCTCACCTGGAGCCGAGAGAGGCACAGATACGCAGTATTTT	CASSPGAERGTDTQYF
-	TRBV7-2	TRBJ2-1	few	TGTGCCAGCAGTACCGCTCAACAGCAGTTCTTC	CASSTAQQQFF
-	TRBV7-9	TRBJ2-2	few	TGTGCCAGCAGCCCCGGGACTTTCACCGGGGAGCTGTTTTTT	CASSPGTFTGELFF
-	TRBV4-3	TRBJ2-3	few	TGCGCCAGCAGCCAAGAACGTGGTGATACGCAGTATTTT	CASSQERGDTQYF
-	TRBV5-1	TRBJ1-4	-	TGCGCCAGCAGCTTGGTGGGGGCGCCCGGTGAAAAACTGTTTTTT	CASSLVGAPGEKLFF
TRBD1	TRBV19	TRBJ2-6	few	TGTGCCAGTAGTCCGGGACAGGGCGTCGCTGGGGCCAACGTCCTGACTTTC	CASSPGQGVAGANVLTF
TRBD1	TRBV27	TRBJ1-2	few	TGTGCCAGCAGTTTATCAGCGAACAGGGGTGGCTACACCTTC	CASSLSANRGGYTF
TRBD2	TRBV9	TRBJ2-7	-	TGTGCCAGCAGAAAGCGGGAGGCGCAGTACTTC	CASRKREAQYF
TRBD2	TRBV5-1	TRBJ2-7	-	TGCGCCAGCAGTTCTCAGACCCATCTCGCGGGAGCCTTGTGGGGCTACGAGCAGTACTTC	CASSSQTHLAGALWGYEQYF
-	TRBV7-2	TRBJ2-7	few	TGTGCCAGCAGCTTCGCCTTAACTAGTAACGAGCAGTACTTC	CASSFALTSNEQYF
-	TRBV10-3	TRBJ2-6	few	TGTGCCATCAGGGCGGCTTATCTAAGGGGCTCTGGGGCCAACGTCCTGACTTTC	CAIRAAYLRGSGANVLTF
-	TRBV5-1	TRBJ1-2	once	TGCGCCAGCACCTCAGGAGGAGGGGAGGACTATGGCTACACCTTC	CASTSGGGEDYGYTF
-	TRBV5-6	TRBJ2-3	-	TGTGCCAGCAGCTCGGACAGTCATACGCAGTATTTT	CASSSDSHTQYF
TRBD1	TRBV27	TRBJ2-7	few	TGTGCCAGCAGTCAGGACAGGGGGCGCTACGAGCAGTACTTC	CASSQDRGRYEQYF
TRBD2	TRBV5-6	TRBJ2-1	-	TGTGCCAGCAGCCGGGGGACTACCGAGCAGTTCTTC	CASSRGTTEQFF
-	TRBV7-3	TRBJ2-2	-	TGTGCCAGCAGCTTTGGGGGGACAGTAGCCGGGGAGCTGTTTTTT	CASSFGGTVAGELFF
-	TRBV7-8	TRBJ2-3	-	TGTGCCAGCAGCTTACGGGGGGCTGGTGTTTCAGATACGCAGTATTTT	CASSLRGAGVSDTQYF
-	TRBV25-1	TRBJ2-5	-	TGTGCCAGCAGCGCAGGGGGACTCCTTCGACCAGAGACCCAGTACTTC	CASSAGGLLRPETQYF
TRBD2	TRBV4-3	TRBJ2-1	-	TGCGCCAGCAGCCCTCCCCAGCCTAGCGGGAGGGGGTACTCCTACAATGAGCAGTTCTTC	CASSPPQPSGRGYSYNEQFF
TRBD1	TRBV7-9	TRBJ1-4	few	TGTGCCAGCAGCCCCGACAGGGGTATTGGGGAAAAACTGTTTTTT	CASSPDRGIGEKLFF
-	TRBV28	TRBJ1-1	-	TGTGCCAGCAGTTTTCTCAGGACCTACCGATTCTTAACGAACACTGAAGCTTTCTTT	CASSFLRTYRFLTNTEAFF
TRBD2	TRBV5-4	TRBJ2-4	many	TGTGCCAGCAGCTCTATAACTAGCGGGCAAAACATTCAGTACTTC	CASSSITSGQNIQYF
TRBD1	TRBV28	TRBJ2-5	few	TGTGCCAGCAGCCTCGCAGGGGGTTCAGGAGAGACCCAGTACTTC	CASSLAGGSGETQYF
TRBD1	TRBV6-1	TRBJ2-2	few	TGTGCCAGCAGCCGACAGGGCCCCGGGGAGCTGTTTTTT	CASSRQGPGELFF
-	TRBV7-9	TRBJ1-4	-	TGTGCCAGCAGCCAAGGAGGGAATAATGAAAAACTGTTTTTT	CASSQGGNNEKLFF
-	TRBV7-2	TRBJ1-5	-	TGTGCCAGCAGCTTAAGGTCGGGCAGCCTCAATCAGCCCCAGCATTTT	CASSLRSGSLNQPQHF
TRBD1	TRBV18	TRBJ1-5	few	TGTGCCAGCTCAACAGGGGGCGGAAGCAATCAGCCCCAGCATTTT	CASSTGGGSNQPQHF
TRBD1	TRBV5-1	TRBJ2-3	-	TGCGCCAGCAGCTTGGGTTGGGACAGGCCAGATACGCAGTATTTT	CASSLGWDRPDTQYF
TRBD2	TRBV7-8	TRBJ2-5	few	TGTGCCAGCAGCTTATATACGGGAGGGCCCAAAGAGACCCAGTACTTC	CASSLYTGGPKETQYF